This T cell receptor (beta chain) was obtained from a study of shared T cell receptors in the human thymus. The protocol was immunoSEQ multiplex PCR, while the TCRdb copy is restricted to in-frame clones and leaves out a portion. The data hold hundreds of thousands of clones, with about 90% observed a single time. CDR3 size: 17 residues. Losses at the gene ends were 0 bases for V and 0 bases for J; bases not matched to a gene: 7. The V gene's germline CDR1 is SGHAT and CDR2 FQNNGV. The sample was also linked to a second study, of human thymus T cells. From that paper: It looked as if thymic and blood repertoires used V and J genes in a biased way.

This TCR was sampled from a boy less than two years old with a congenital heart defect. The chain employs TRBV11-2 and TRBJ2-7; 8 bases agree with TRBD2. The sample consisted of thymocytes. For the CDR3, the DNA is TGTGCCAGCAGCTTAGAACCGAGCGGGAGCGTCTCCTACGAGCAGTACTTC. Its protein product is CASSLEPSGSVSYEQYF.